The T cell receptor beta chain described here comes from a study of shared clonotypes between healthy human individuals. About the research overall: Three plates were used per donor for CD4 naive, three for CD4 memory, two for CD8 naive and one for CD8 memory. General study findings and limits: Clonotypes not shared had lower generation probabilities than those common to all four donors. Sharing across four donors was highest in naive CD4 (roughly 5%) and lowest in memory CD8 (roughly 0.4%).

Generated by immunoSEQ multiplex PCR, the TCRdb table keeps only in-frame clones and is missing some. The table lists 2,500,000 or so clones, 80% to 95% of them singletons. This clone was seen only a few times. The antigen remains undetermined. Distinct nucleotide sequences in the sample also encode this CDR3. The CDR3 extends over 12 amino acids. CDR1 is GTSNPN, CDR2 SVGIG, per germline (reference sequence). V was pared by 5 bases and J by 2 bases, with 7 bases between. This receptor was taken from a man younger than 35 in good health. Some clones in this sample may be carry-over from other donors' samples. The chain uses TRBV30 and TRBJ1-5; no definite D call. The specimen was naive CD4+ T cells from PBMCs. Documented subset: CD45RA+ positively selected. CDR3 protein: CAWSEGNQPQHF. In DNA, the CDR3 is TGTGCCTGGTCCGAGGGCAATCAGCCCCAGCATTTT.